The 2 T cell receptor beta chains given below trace back to one sample, sequenced in a study of T cells in localized non-small cell lung cancer. Sequenced by immunoSEQ multiplex PCR; TCRdb stores in-frame clones only, minus some. Of around 3,200 clones detected, roughly a quarter appear once; the ten largest clones hold 20% to 25%. Specimen: lung tumor tissue, collected before any cancer treatment. The receptor set was obtained from a man aged 40-75 years with stage I lung adenocarcinoma.

The rearrangement links TRBV10-2 to TRBJ2-7, with 12 bases identical to TRBD2. With V trimmed by 8 bases and J by 5 bases, 7 bases remained unmatched. The germline V gene encodes CDR1 WSHSY and CDR2 SAAADI. This CDR3 is built from 14 residues. The CDR3 bases are TGCGCCAGCGCTGCTACTAGCGGGGGGAACGAGCAGTACTTC. Amino acids: CASAATSGGNEQYF.

This clone was seen only a few times. The chain couples TRBV27 to TRBJ1-1, with a tentative D call TRBD1 (6 bases). There are 14 residues in the CDR3. CDR1 is MNHEY, CDR2 SMNVEV, per germline (reference sequence). Deletions cut 7 bases from V and 4 bases from J, with 16 bases between. The CDR3 nucleotides are TGTGCCAGCAAGCTCAGAGGGGGAGTCACTGAAGCTTTCTTT. Its protein is CASKLRGGVTEAFF.